This TCR beta chain emerged from a study of T cell responses to AZD1222 COVID-19 vaccine. Notes on the study in general: In the spike-specific TCR repertoire, nearly half reportedly target unmutated variant regions. In all cases, repertoires were sampled only after the peak T cell response. Most donors were white British, females outnumbered males, and clonal diversity was possibly underestimated.

Clones were read by immunoSEQ multiplex PCR, and TCRdb kept only the in-frame ones, dropping some. This sample has roughly 80,000 clones, with 80% to 95% found just once. Details on this clone: Its target is not known.

Germline CDR1 is SQVTM and CDR2 is ANQGSEA. Trimming stripped 4 bases from V and 11 bases from J, with 14 bases between. This CDR3 has 11 amino acids. The J gene is TRBJ1-1, the V gene TRBV29-1, with D possibly matching TRBD1 (5 bases). Sequencing used peripheral blood, obtained on day 0 of MenACWY control vaccination. This TCR was recovered from an adult in good health. CDR3 DNA sequence: TGCAGCGTTGGGGGGACGCACGAGGCTTTCTTT. The encoded protein is CSVGGTHEAFF. Full variable domain (missing parts from reference TRBV29-1 and TRBJ1-1): SAVISQKPSRDICQRGTSLTIQCQVDSQVTMMFWYRQQPGQSLTLIATANQGSEATYESGFVIDKFPISRPNLTFSTLTVSNMSPEDSSIYLCSVGGTHEAFFGQGTRLTVV.